What follows are 24 T cell receptor beta chains derived from one specimen sequenced in a study of blood T cell repertoires in COVID-19. Libraries were prepared by immunoSEQ multiplex PCR; TCRdb keeps only in-frame clonotypes and omits some of them. Among 91,000 or so clones listed, under 95% were seen once. The source material was peripheral blood. These receptors all come from a woman aged 45-65 years in a cohort sampled during active COVID-19.

The CDR3 reads CASSQWGLANHNEQFF. Written as DNA, the CDR3 is TGCGCCAGCAGTCAATGGGGACTAGCGAACCACAATGAGCAGTTCTTC. This chain uses TRBV23-1 with TRBJ2-1; 10 positions agree with TRBD2. TRBV23-1 is noted as an ORF with a role that remains uncertain. The length of the CDR3 is 16 residues. V gave up 1 base and J gave up 5 bases; unmatched junction bases: 5.

V usage is TRBV6-2 or TRBV6-3 and J usage is TRBJ2-1; D may be TRBD2 (6 bases). V lost 5 bases to trimming and J lost 4 bases, with 18 bases between them. CDR3 size: 16 residues. Germline V lookup: CDR1 MNHEY, CDR2 SVGEGT. The CDR3 DNA is TGTGCCAGCAGTCCGCGGGGCACGTTTTCGTACAATGAGCAGTTCTTC. It encodes CASSPRGTFSYNEQFF.

The chain has TRBV3-1 (or the pseudogene TRBV3-2) and TRBJ2-3, with TRBD2 identical over 9 bases. The CDR3 is 17 amino acids. Germline CDR1 LGHDT, CDR2 YNNKEL (reference sequence). J was trimmed by 4 bases and V by 1 base; bases with no gene match: 9. The CDR3 DNA reads as TGTGCCAGCAGCCAAGTTTACGCGGGGGGGCCCTCAGATACGCAGTATTTT. Residues: CASSQVYAGGPSDTQYF.

The gene calls are TRBV28 and TRBJ2-5, with 9 bases aligning to TRBD2. Germline V gives CDR1 MDHEN, CDR2 SYDVKM. The CDR3 is made up of 13 amino acids. J was trimmed by 5 bases and V by 6 bases; bases with no gene match: 4. The CDR3 region is CASRAGGVETQYF. The CDR3 region has the DNA TGTGCCAGCAGGGCGGGAGGGGTCGAGACCCAGTACTTC.

The V gene is TRBV5-5, the J gene TRBJ2-2; 7 bases line up with TRBD2. The CDR3 contains 19 residues. Germline V lookup: CDR1 SGHKS, CDR2 YYEKEE (reference sequence). V was clipped by 0 bases and J by 0 bases; unmatched bases: 11. The CDR3 DNA follows: TGTGCCAGCAGCTTGGGACGTGGGAGGGGAACTGCGAACACCGGGGAGCTGTTTTTT. It translates to CASSLGRGRGTANTGELFF.

The CDR3 loop reads CASSEVGTSLLAEQFF. CDR3 sequence (DNA): TGTGCCAGCAGTGAAGTAGGGACTAGCCTCTTGGCTGAGCAGTTCTTC. This chain joins TRBV6-1 and TRBJ2-1; 9 nucleotides match TRBD2. This CDR3 is 16 amino acids long. The junction had 10 bases not matched to a gene; V was cut back by 1 base and J by 9 bases. Germline values: CDR1 MNHNS, CDR2 SASEGT.

The chain uses TRBV12-3 or TRBV12-4 and TRBJ2-1, with D tentatively TRBD2 (5 bases). Trimming took 7 bases from V and 6 from J, leaving 13 bases between them. The CDR3 extends over 13 amino acids. In nucleotides, the CDR3 is TGTGCCAGCACTCGCAGCGGCGTCAATGAGCAGTTCTTC. This sequence encodes CASTRSGVNEQFF.

The CDR3 spells CASSQDRALTDTQYF. Written as DNA, the CDR3 is TGTGCCAGCAGCCAGGACAGGGCCCTAACAGATACGCAGTATTTT. The chain has TRBV2 and TRBJ2-3; 8 bases agree with TRBD1. V lost 6 bases to trimming and J lost 3 bases; unmatched junction nucleotides: 8. This CDR3 contains 15 residues. The germline V gene has CDR1 SNHLY and CDR2 FYNNEI.

This chain uses TRBV11-2 with TRBJ1-3, with D unclear. The germline V and J ends were trimmed by 6 bases and 0 bases, with 12 bases remaining between them. CDR1 is SGHAT, CDR2 FQNNGV, per germline. The CDR3 loop spans 15 amino acids. The CDR3 DNA follows: TGTGCCAGCAGAAAAGCAGGCAGCTCTGGAAACACCATATATTTT. Amino acids: CASRKAGSSGNTIYF.

This clone was seen just once. This sequence joins TRBV19 and TRBJ1-1; 10 bases match TRBD1. Germline CDR1 LNHDA, CDR2 SQIVND (reference sequence). This CDR3 spans 14 amino acids. J was trimmed by 5 bases and V by 6 bases; bases with no gene match: 6. The CDR3 nucleotides are TGTGCCAGTAGGATGGACAGGGGGGGGACTGAAGCTTTCTTT. Translating gives CASRMDRGGTEAFF.

The chain links TRBV6-5 to TRBJ2-7; weak D call: TRBD1 (6 bases). Germline assignment: CDR1 MNHEY and CDR2 SVGAGI. The CDR3 has 15 amino acids. Trimming took off 6 bases at V and 2 bases at J, with 17 bases between the two ends. This chain's CDR3 is CASSYRTVITYEQYF. CDR3 sequence (DNA): TGTGCCAGCAGCTATCGGACAGTCATTACCTACGAGCAGTACTTC.

The genes are TRBV15 and TRBJ2-2; 8 positions match TRBD2. The CDR3 is made up of 17 amino acids. V shed 1 base and J 6 bases; nucleotides not matched to a gene: 10. Per the germline V gene, CDR1 is LNHNV and CDR2 is YYDKDF (reference sequence). CDR3 in DNA: TGTGCCACCAGCAGAGCCGGGACTAGGTGGGGGTCCGGGGAGCTGTTTTTT. This sequence encodes CATSRAGTRWGSGELFF. The full variable domain, completed using reference TRBV15 and TRBJ2-2, is DAMVIQNPRYQVTQFGKPVTLSCSQTLNHNVMYWYQQKSSQAPKLLFHYYDKDFNNEADTPDNFQSRRPNTSFCFLDIRSPGLGDTAMYLCATSRAGTRWGSGELFFGEGSRLTVL.

This chain joins TRBV3-1 (or the pseudogene TRBV3-2) and TRBJ1-4; weak D call: TRBD1 (6 bases). Between the trimmed V and J ends, which lost 6 bases and 10 bases, there was a span of 18 bases. The CDR3 spans 14 residues. In germline, CDR1 is LGHDT, CDR2 YNNKEL (reference sequence). CDR3 protein: CASRTRGAVGKLFF. The DNA for the CDR3 is TGTGCCAGCAGAACCAGGGGTGCGGTTGGAAAACTGTTTTTT.

The gene calls are TRBV5-1 and TRBJ2-1, with 10 nucleotides matching TRBD2. The CDR3 spans 15 residues. V gave up 3 bases and J gave up 6 bases; unmatched junction bases: 6. Per the germline V gene, CDR1 is SGHRS and CDR2 is YFSETQ. The CDR3 coding sequence is TGCGCCAGCAGCTCTGCCCAGCGGGGGGGCAATGAGCAGTTCTTC. Its translation: CASSSAQRGGNEQFF.

CDR3 region: CASSDQGEGTDTQYF. Written as DNA, the CDR3 is TGTGCCAGCAGTGATCAGGGTGAGGGCACAGATACGCAGTATTTT. The chain employs TRBV2 and TRBJ2-3; D possibly corresponds to TRBD1 (5 bases). V dropped 3 bases and J dropped 1 base, with 11 bases sitting between them. The CDR3 spans 15 residues. Germline V lookup: CDR1 SNHLY, CDR2 FYNNEI.

V and J are TRBV3-1 (or the pseudogene TRBV3-2) and TRBJ2-1; D unclear. This CDR3 has 15 amino acids. Trimming stripped 2 bases from V and 6 bases from J, with 14 bases between. From germline, CDR1 is LGHDT and CDR2 YNNKEL (reference sequence). CDR3: CASSQNRIVGNEQFF. The CDR3, as DNA: TGTGCCAGCAGCCAAAATCGCATAGTTGGCAATGAGCAGTTCTTC.

This rearrangement joins TRBV28 to TRBJ2-1; a weak D match, TRBD2 (5 bases). Germline V gives CDR1 MDHEN, CDR2 SYDVKM. The CDR3 is made up of 15 amino acids. V lost 5 bases and J lost 0, with 11 bases in between. CDR3 residues: CASSPRLSSYNEQFF. The CDR3 nucleotides read TGTGCCAGCAGTCCCCGACTATCCTCCTACAATGAGCAGTTCTTC.

This sequence joins TRBV5-1 and TRBJ1-1, with D perhaps TRBD1 (5 bases). With 1 base removed from V and 1 base from J, the gap between germline ends came to 8 bases. CDR1 is SGHRS, CDR2 YFSETQ, per germline. CDR3 size: 14 residues. Here the CDR3 DNA reads TGCGCCAGCAGCTTGCGGCAGGGGAACACTGAAGCTTTCTTT. Translated: CASSLRQGNTEAFF.

The J gene is TRBJ1-4, the V gene TRBV5-1; possibly TRBD1 for D (5 bases). This CDR3 contains 14 residues. Trimming took 2 bases from V and 3 from J, leaving 8 bases between them. The germline gives CDR1 SGHRS, CDR2 YFSETQ. The CDR3 here is CASSFGGSNEKLFF. CDR3 bases: TGCGCCAGCAGCTTTGGGGGGTCTAATGAAAAACTGTTTTTT.

The rearrangement joins TRBV2 to TRBJ2-5, with D tentatively TRBD1 (6 bases). CDR1 is SNHLY and CDR2 is FYNNEI in the germline V gene. Trimming stripped 7 bases from V and 5 bases from J, with 11 bases between. The CDR3 is 12 amino acids. The CDR3 bases are TGTGCCAGCACCAGGGGTCCGGAGACCCAGTACTTC. Translated: CASTRGPETQYF.

J is TRBJ2-3 and V is TRBV5-1; the D is unclear. CDR1 is SGHRS, CDR2 YFSETQ, per germline. V was shortened by 0 bases and J by 0 bases, with 5 bases between the two germline ends. The CDR3 totals 14 residues. DNA for the CDR3: TGCGCCAGCAGCTTGGACGGTAGCACAGATACGCAGTATTTT. Protein product: CASSLDGSTDTQYF.

The chain couples TRBV7-3 to TRBJ2-3, with D possibly being TRBD1 (6 bases). The V end was cut by 6 bases, the J end by 5 bases, with 12 bases between. The CDR3 is 13 residues long. Germline lookup yields CDR1 SGHTA and CDR2 FQGTGA. The DNA of the CDR3 is TGTGCCAGCAGTGGGGGCAGTCGAGATACGCAGTATTTT. This gives the protein CASSGGSRDTQYF.

The rearrangement links TRBV5-4 to TRBJ1-1; D might be TRBD1 (5 bases). V gave up 0 bases and J gave up 1 base, with 7 bases separating them. This CDR3 comprises 14 residues. CDR1 and CDR2 from the germline V gene are SGHNT and YYREEE (reference sequence). The CDR3 coding sequence is TGTGCCAGCAGCTTGGACCAGGGGAACACTGAAGCTTTCTTT. This translates into CASSLDQGNTEAFF.

The chain recombines TRBV7-3 with TRBJ2-7; tentatively, D is TRBD2 (5 bases). The germline V and J ends were trimmed by 2 bases and 6 bases, with 14 bases remaining between them. CDR3 size: 14 residues. Per the germline V gene, CDR1 is SGHTA and CDR2 is FQGTGA. CDR3 amino acids: CASSLLPVGVEQYF. Here the CDR3 DNA reads TGTGCCAGCAGCTTATTACCTGTCGGGGTCGAGCAGTACTTC.